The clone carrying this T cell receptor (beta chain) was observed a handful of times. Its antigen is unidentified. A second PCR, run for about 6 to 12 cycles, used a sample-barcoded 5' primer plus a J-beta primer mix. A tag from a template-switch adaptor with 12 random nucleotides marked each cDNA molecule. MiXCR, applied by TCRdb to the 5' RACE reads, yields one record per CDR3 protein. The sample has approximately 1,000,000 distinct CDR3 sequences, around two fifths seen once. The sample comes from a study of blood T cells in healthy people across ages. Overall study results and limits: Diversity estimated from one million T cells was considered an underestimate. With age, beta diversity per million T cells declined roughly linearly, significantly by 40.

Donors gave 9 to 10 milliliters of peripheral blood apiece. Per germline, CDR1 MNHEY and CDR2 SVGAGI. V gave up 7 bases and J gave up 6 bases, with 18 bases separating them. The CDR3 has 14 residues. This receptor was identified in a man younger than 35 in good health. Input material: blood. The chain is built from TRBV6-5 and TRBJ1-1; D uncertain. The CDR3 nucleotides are TGTGCCAGCATTCTGGTCCGGGGAAAGGCTGAAGCTTTCTTT. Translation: CASILVRGKAEAFF.